One sample yielded the 17 T cell receptor beta chains listed below, sequenced in a study of cytomegalovirus exposure and HLA in healthy donors. Primers included in the PCR were 60 Vbeta and 13 Jbeta primers. Sequencing used immunoSEQ multiplex PCR; TCRdb keeps in-frame clones, though not all of them. This sample has fewer than 200,000 clones, with roughly four fifths found just once. The sample was PBMCs. Every receptor here comes from a woman aged 50 to 60 in good health and CMV-seropositive.

The chain combines TRBV9 with TRBJ1-6; 10 positions agree with TRBD1. CDR3 length equals 16 residues. V dropped 4 bases and J dropped 7; count of bases not matched to a gene: 8. CDR1 is SGDLS, CDR2 YYNGEE, per germline. The CDR3 DNA follows: TGTGCCAGCAGCCCGATGGACAGGGGGAGCAATTCACCCCTCCACTTT. It translates to CASSPMDRGSNSPLHF.

CDR3 DNA: TGTGCCAGCAGTTCCTGGACTAGCGGGGATCGAAGGTTAGAGACCCAGTACTTC. It specifies CASSSWTSGDRRLETQYF. This rearrangement joins TRBV7-2 to TRBJ2-5; 12 nucleotides match TRBD2. The length of the CDR3 is 18 residues. Germline values: CDR1 SGHTA, CDR2 FQGNSA. V lost 6 bases to trimming and J lost 4 bases; unmatched junction nucleotides: 15.

The chain carries TRBV1 and TRBJ1-2; the listed D gene, TRBD1, was not tested against the DNA. TRBV1 is labeled a pseudogene. The CDR3 is made up of 12 amino acids. Here the CDR3 reads CTSSQGQRGYTF. The CDR3 DNA reads TGCACCAGCAGCCAAGGACAGAGGGGCTACACCTTC.

The rearrangement uses TRBV6-1 and TRBJ1-1; 7 bases line up with TRBD1. The CDR3 consists of 14 residues. Trimming took 2 bases from V and 7 from J; bases not matched to a gene: 7. Germline-derived CDR1 and CDR2 are MNHNS and SASEGT. The CDR3 DNA sequence: TGTGCCAGCAGTGAACTCAGGGGGTCCGGTGAAGCTTTCTTT. Its protein product is CASSELRGSGEAFF.

The rearrangement links TRBV15 to TRBJ1-6; tentative D call: TRBD1 (5 bases). The CDR3 totals 16 residues. The germline CDR1 and CDR2 sequences are LNHNV and YYDKDF (reference sequence). The V and J ends lost 3 bases and 9 bases respectively, with 18 bases between them. Here the CDR3 DNA reads TGTGCCACCAGCAGTCTGGGCCAAGGAAGGGGTTCACCCCTCCACTTT. Translation: CATSSLGQGRGSPLHF.

The chain employs TRBV2 and TRBJ1-5, with D possibly TRBD1 on 5 matching bases. The V gene lost 4 bases and the J gene lost 4 bases, with 23 bases spanning the gap. The length of the CDR3 is 18 residues. Germline V CDR1 and CDR2: SNHLY, FYNNEI. The CDR3 protein is CASSASWGGVRVNQPQHF. CDR3 nucleotide sequence: TGTGCCAGCAGTGCTAGTTGGGGGGGAGTCAGGGTAAATCAGCCCCAGCATTTT.

The chain couples TRBV29-1 to TRBJ2-4, with 16 bases lining up with TRBD2. This CDR3 is 14 amino acids long. V shed 6 bases, J shed 7 bases, and the junction held 3 bases outside the gene matches. CDR1 and CDR2 (germline): SQVTM, ANQGSEA. Here the CDR3 reads CSVAGLAGGNIQYF. The CDR3 region has the DNA TGCAGCGTCGCGGGACTAGCGGGGGGGAACATTCAGTACTTC.

The chain employs TRBV27 and TRBJ2-7, with 9 bases aligning to TRBD2. V shed 5 bases and J 3 bases; nucleotides not matched to a gene: 2. Germline CDR1 is MNHEY and CDR2 is SMNVEV (reference sequence). The length of the CDR3 is 13 residues. The CDR3 reads CASSLTSGYEQYF. CDR3 coding DNA: TGTGCCAGCAGTCTGACTAGCGGCTACGAGCAGTACTTC.

The genes are TRBV5-4 and TRBJ1-1, with 7 bases that match TRBD1. Germline CDR1 reads SGHNT; CDR2 reads YYREEE (reference sequence). The CDR3 spans 16 residues. V lost 5 bases to trimming and J lost 4 bases; unmatched junction nucleotides: 14. The CDR3 coding sequence is TGTGCCAGCAGGTCGGATAGGGGGCGCGTGGGCACTGAAGCTTTCTTT. This translates into CASRSDRGRVGTEAFF.

This chain joins TRBV30 and TRBJ1-5; a possible D gene is TRBD1 (5 bases). Germline CDR1 is GTSNPN and CDR2 is SVGIG (reference sequence). This CDR3 region has 16 residues. The germline V and J ends were trimmed by 1 base and 4 bases, with 17 bases remaining between them. Here the CDR3 DNA reads TGTGCCTGGAGTGATCCGGGGGGGTTGAAAAATCAGCCCCAGCATTTT. Protein sequence: CAWSDPGGLKNQPQHF.

The J gene is TRBJ1-4, the V gene TRBV4-1; D remains unclear. The length of the CDR3 is 18 residues. From germline, CDR1 is MGHRA and CDR2 YSYEKL. Trimming stripped 2 bases from V and 0 bases from J, with 16 bases between. Written as DNA, the CDR3 is TGCGCCAGCAGCCAAAAAGACATGGGAGTTGCAACTAATGAAAAACTGTTTTTT. Translation gives CASSQKDMGVATNEKLFF.

The CDR3 sequence: CASSLWQNNEQFF. DNA for the CDR3: TGTGCCAGCAGTTTATGGCAGAACAATGAGCAGTTCTTC. The chain uses TRBV27 and TRBJ2-1; D is unclear. V lost 1 base to trimming and J lost 5 bases, with 6 bases between them. From germline, CDR1 is MNHEY and CDR2 SMNVEV (reference sequence). The CDR3 extends over 13 amino acids.

The count of this clone is one. This chain links TRBV7-9 with TRBJ1-2; 7 nucleotides agree with TRBD1. Germline CDR1 and CDR2: SEHNR and FQNEAQ (reference sequence). The J segment lost 1 base and the V segment lost 6 bases, leaving 8 bases of the junction unmatched. This CDR3 spans 15 amino acids. As DNA, the CDR3 is TGTGCCAGCAGATCAGGGGGGCGAATTAACTATGGCTACACCTTC. Residues: CASRSGGRINYGYTF.

J is TRBJ2-2 and V is TRBV2, with 9 bases identical to TRBD2. V was clipped by 4 bases and J by 4 bases; unmatched bases: 7. The CDR3 length is 16 residues. Germline CDR1 SNHLY, CDR2 FYNNEI. The CDR3 nucleotides are TGTGCCAGCAGTGCTGCGCTAGCGGGACCCACCGGGGAGCTGTTTTTT. Its protein product is CASSAALAGPTGELFF. The complete variable domain, with remaining parts taken from reference TRBV2 and TRBJ2-2, reads EPEVTQTPSHQVTQMGQEVILRCVPISNHLYFYWYRQILGQKVEFLVSFYNNEISEKSEIFDDQFSVERPDGSNFTLKIRSTKLEDSAMYFCASSAALAGPTGELFFGEGSRLTVL.

The chain carries TRBV4-1 and TRBJ1-2; 8 nucleotides match TRBD1. The trim removed 0 bases at V and 7 bases at J, leaving 7 bases unmatched. Germline V gene data show CDR1 as MGHRA and CDR2 as YSYEKL. The length of the CDR3 is 15 residues. The CDR3 DNA is TGCGCCAGCAGCCAAGATAGCAGGGGGCTTGGTGGCTACACCTTC. Translating it yields CASSQDSRGLGGYTF.

The V gene is TRBV6-4, the J gene TRBJ1-6; D call uncertain. CDR3 size: 15 residues. V lost 7 bases and J 7 bases, leaving 17 bases between the germline ends. Germline-derived CDR1 and CDR2 are MRHNA and SNTAGT. The CDR3 reads CASKEEAAVNSPLHF. In nucleotides, the CDR3 is TGTGCCAGCAAGGAGGAGGCCGCAGTCAATTCACCCCTCCACTTT.

In this sample, this clone is medium-sized. This sequence joins TRBV4-1 and TRBJ2-5; 7 nucleotides match TRBD2. The ends lost 4 bases at V and 4 bases at J; junction bases unmatched: 6. The CDR3 is made up of 14 amino acids. The germline V gene has CDR1 MGHRA and CDR2 YSYEKL. CDR3 loop: CASSLPGTIETQYF. The CDR3 DNA is TGCGCCAGCAGCCTTCCCGGGACTATAGAGACCCAGTACTTC.